The 14 T cell receptor beta chains reported below all come from one sample, sequenced in a study of T cells in Graves' hyperthyroidism and ophthalmopathy. TCR beta CDR3 regions were amplified from RNA. Initially, a first-round RT-PCR of the TCR CDR3 employed the HTBI primer set. MiXCR was run by TCRdb on the multiplex PCR reads, yielding one entry per CDR3 protein. There are about 500,000 distinct CDR3 sequences in the sample; about 16% occur only once, and roughly 29% lies in the top ten. Input material: blood. The receptor source for this set is a woman in her twenties or thirties with Graves' ophthalmopathy.

This chain links TRBV11-2 with TRBJ2-1; a possible D gene is TRBD1 (8 bases). V lost 6 bases to trimming and J lost 4 bases, with 19 bases between them. In germline, CDR1 is SGHAT, CDR2 FQNNGV. This CDR3 comprises 16 residues. CDR3 bases: TGTGCCAGCAGTCCAACAGGGGGAGGGTTATACAATGAGCAGTTCTTC. It translates to CASSPTGGGLYNEQFF.

This clonotype was picked up a small number of times. The chain uses TRBV4-2 and TRBJ2-3, with 7 positions matching TRBD2. The CDR3 totals 17 residues. V gave up 1 base and J gave up 0 bases; unmatched junction bases: 7. The germline V gene has CDR1 LGHNA and CDR2 YNFKEQ. CDR3 DNA sequence: TGTGCCAGCAGCCAAGGTCCGGCGGGAGACAGCACAGATACGCAGTATTTT. It specifies CASSQGPAGDSTDTQYF.

In this sample, this clonotype turned up a few times. The chain is built from TRBV4-1 and TRBJ2-1; D not certain. From germline, CDR1 is MGHRA and CDR2 YSYEKL. Trimming left V 1 base short and J 12 bases short, with 7 bases between. The CDR3 contains 11 residues. DNA for the CDR3: TGCGCCAGCAGCCAAGGGGCGGCGCAGTTCTTC. Translation: CASSQGAAQFF.

The chain links TRBV18 to TRBJ2-6; 7 nucleotides match TRBD2. The V gene's germline CDR1 is KGHSH and CDR2 LQKENI. With V trimmed by 3 bases and J by 2 bases, 7 bases remained unmatched. The CDR3 length is 17 residues. Here the CDR3 DNA reads TGTGCCAGCTCACCCAAGAGCGGGGTCCCTGGGGCCAACGTCCTGACTTTC. It codes for CASSPKSGVPGANVLTF. Full variable domain (missing parts from reference TRBV18 and TRBJ2-6): NAGVMQNPRHLVRRRGQEARLRCSPMKGHSHVYWYRQLPEEGLKFMVYLQKENIIDESGMPKERFSAEFPKEGPSILRIQQVVRGDSAAYFCASSPKSGVPGANVLTFGAGSRLTVL.

The chain links TRBV7-6 to TRBJ2-3; unclear D gene. Looked up from germline, CDR1 is SGHVS and CDR2 is FNYEAQ. Trimming stripped 5 bases from V and 0 bases from J, with 15 bases between. The CDR3 contains 16 residues. CDR3 coding DNA: TGTGCCAGCAGCCTCATGGTATCAGGTAGCACAGATACGCAGTATTTT. As protein: CASSLMVSGSTDTQYF.

This clonotype was seen many times. The gene calls are TRBV12-3 or TRBV12-4 and TRBJ2-3; D might be TRBD1 (6 bases). Trimming pared 6 bases from V and 12 bases from J, leaving 16 bases between. This CDR3 comprises 12 residues. CDR3 nucleotide sequence: TGTGCCAGCAGCCTCACGACAGGATCCCAGTATTTT. Translating gives CASSLTTGSQYF.

This clonotype was seen a handful of times. V gene TRBV12-3 or TRBV12-4 combines with J gene TRBJ2-7; 11 positions match TRBD2. J gave up 2 bases and V 2 bases, and 11 bases lay outside the gene matches. This CDR3 spans 18 amino acids. This CDR3 reads CASSLWAGTSGRTYEQYF. The CDR3 DNA follows: TGTGCCAGCAGTTTATGGGCCGGGACTAGCGGCCGTACCTACGAGCAGTACTTC.

About this clonotype: This sequence may be a read error, since a much larger clone differs from it by one base. The chain uses TRBV6-1 and TRBJ2-7; D perhaps matches TRBD2 (5 bases). This CDR3 contains 12 residues. V lost 10 bases and J 5 bases, leaving 15 bases between the germline ends. The germline gives CDR1 MNHNS, CDR2 SASEGT. This chain's CDR3 is CANKAALDEQYF. DNA of the CDR3: TGTGCCAACAAAGCGGCGTTGGACGAGCAGTACTTC.

The rearrangement links TRBV28 to TRBJ2-7; possibly TRBD2 for D (5 bases). V lost 3 bases, J lost 7 bases, and 10 bases lay in between. CDR1 and CDR2 (germline): MDHEN, SYDVKM. The CDR3 covers 12 residues. Written as DNA, the CDR3 is TGTGCCAGCAGTTTTCCGGGGTCAGAGCAGTACTTC. It translates to CASSFPGSEQYF.

The chain is built from TRBV19 and TRBJ2-7; TRBD1 matches at 8 bases. Trimming removed 4 bases from V and 2 bases from J; junction bases left unmatched: 7. The CDR3 sequence is 15 residues long. In germline, CDR1 is LNHDA, CDR2 SQIVND (reference sequence). In DNA, the CDR3 is TGTGCCAGTAGTACCCGGGACAGGTTGACCTACGAGCAGTACTTC. It encodes CASSTRDRLTYEQYF. The variable domain in full, with the rest retrieved from reference TRBV19 and TRBJ2-7, is DGGITQSPKYLFRKEGQNVTLSCEQNLNHDAMYWYRQDPGQGLRLIYYSQIVNDFQKGDIAEGYSVSREKKESFPLTVTSAQKNPTAFYLCASSTRDRLTYEQYFGPGTRLTVT.

This clonotype was seen a handful of times. This chain uses TRBV6-5 with TRBJ2-7; D call uncertain. The CDR3 runs to 15 residues. V lost 6 bases and J lost 2, with 17 bases in between. Germline lookup yields CDR1 MNHEY and CDR2 SVGAGI. The chain's CDR3 is CASSLPVGPPYEQYF. For the CDR3, the DNA is TGTGCCAGCAGCTTACCTGTGGGCCCTCCCTACGAGCAGTACTTC.

This clonotype was detected ten times or more. The chain recombines TRBV5-1 with TRBJ2-7, with 7 positions matching TRBD1. The trim removed 7 bases at V and 5 bases at J, leaving 9 bases unmatched. The germline V gene has CDR1 SGHRS and CDR2 YFSETQ. This CDR3 is built from 13 residues. This chain's CDR3 is CASRTLGQNEQYF. The CDR3 region has the DNA TGCGCCAGCCGAACCTTGGGACAGAACGAGCAGTACTTC.

In its sample, this clonotype was seen a few times. V is TRBV20-1 and J is TRBJ2-3; TRBD2 matches 12 bases. Looked up from germline, CDR1 is DFQATT and CDR2 is SNEGSKA (reference sequence). The CDR3 is 17 residues long. V lost 7 bases to trimming and J lost 1 base; unmatched junction nucleotides: 12. This CDR3 reads CSGRPSGRADGTDTQYF. CDR3 coding DNA: TGCAGTGGAAGGCCTAGCGGGAGGGCCGATGGCACAGATACGCAGTATTTT.

This clonotype was seen a handful of times. V is TRBV24-1 and J is TRBJ2-1; TRBD1 matches at 7 bases. Looked up from germline, CDR1 is KGHDR and CDR2 is SFDVKD. V dropped 7 bases and J dropped 8; count of bases not matched to a gene: 7. This CDR3 has 13 amino acids. The CDR3 sequence: CATSLPQGDEQFF. The CDR3 region has the DNA TGTGCCACCAGCCTACCCCAGGGGGATGAGCAGTTCTTC.